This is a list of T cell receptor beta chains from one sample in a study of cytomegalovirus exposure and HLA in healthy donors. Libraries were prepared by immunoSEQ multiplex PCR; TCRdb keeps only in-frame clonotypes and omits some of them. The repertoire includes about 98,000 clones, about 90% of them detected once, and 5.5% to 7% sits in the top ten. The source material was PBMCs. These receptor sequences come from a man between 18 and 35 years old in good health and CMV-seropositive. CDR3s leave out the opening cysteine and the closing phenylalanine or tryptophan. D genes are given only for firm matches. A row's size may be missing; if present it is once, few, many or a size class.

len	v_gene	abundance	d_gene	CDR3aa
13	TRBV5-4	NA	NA	ASSLARGMGGELF
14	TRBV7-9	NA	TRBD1	ASSPGTGFNNSPLH
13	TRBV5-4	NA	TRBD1	ASRIQGAYSNGYT
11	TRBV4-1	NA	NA	ASSREGGYEQY
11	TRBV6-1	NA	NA	ASSDSGNRVQY
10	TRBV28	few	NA	ASSLDGNEQF
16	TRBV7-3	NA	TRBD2	ASSPQASLGRAKNIQY
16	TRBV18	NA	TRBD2	ASSPPSSQRGSYNEQF
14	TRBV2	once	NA	ASSERGGPTPFGYT
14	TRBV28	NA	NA	ASSLAPPEGAYEQY
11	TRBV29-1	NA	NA	SVGPSGLNEQY
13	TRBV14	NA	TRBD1	ASSPTGWFSTEAF
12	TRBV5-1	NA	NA	ASSLGQMQETQY
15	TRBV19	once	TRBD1	ASSIGDRGHWDTEAF
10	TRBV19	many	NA	ASSMGVAEAF
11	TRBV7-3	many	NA	ASSLGLLDTQY
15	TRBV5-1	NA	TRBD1	ASHRGQTGVVTDTQY
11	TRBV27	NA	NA	ASSLSSRGLRY
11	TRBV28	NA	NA	ASTRDTLQPQH
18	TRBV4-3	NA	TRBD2	ASSQDLVRLAGGNTDTQY
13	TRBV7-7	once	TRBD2	ASSLGLAGADTQY
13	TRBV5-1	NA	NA	ASRTGDTLNTEAF
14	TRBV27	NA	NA	ASSLFTGAVYNEQF
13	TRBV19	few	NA	ASTRAVGGGTEAF
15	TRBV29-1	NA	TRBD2	SVLKPGLAGGTGELF
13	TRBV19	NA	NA	ASSIERISYNEQF
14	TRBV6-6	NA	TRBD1	ASSYLYRQGAETQY
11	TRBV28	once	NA	ASSLFSGETQY